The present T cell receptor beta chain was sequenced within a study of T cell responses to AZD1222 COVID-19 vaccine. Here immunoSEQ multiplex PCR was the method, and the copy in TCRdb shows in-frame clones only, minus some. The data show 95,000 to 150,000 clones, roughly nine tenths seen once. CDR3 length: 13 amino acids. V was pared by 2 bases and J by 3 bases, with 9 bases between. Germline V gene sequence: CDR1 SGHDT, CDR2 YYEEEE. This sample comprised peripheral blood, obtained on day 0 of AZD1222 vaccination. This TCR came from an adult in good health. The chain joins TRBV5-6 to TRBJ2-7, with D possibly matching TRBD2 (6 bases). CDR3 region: CASSFSGVYEQYV. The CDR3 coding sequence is TGTGCCAGCAGCTTTTCGGGGGTCTACGAGCAGTACGTC.